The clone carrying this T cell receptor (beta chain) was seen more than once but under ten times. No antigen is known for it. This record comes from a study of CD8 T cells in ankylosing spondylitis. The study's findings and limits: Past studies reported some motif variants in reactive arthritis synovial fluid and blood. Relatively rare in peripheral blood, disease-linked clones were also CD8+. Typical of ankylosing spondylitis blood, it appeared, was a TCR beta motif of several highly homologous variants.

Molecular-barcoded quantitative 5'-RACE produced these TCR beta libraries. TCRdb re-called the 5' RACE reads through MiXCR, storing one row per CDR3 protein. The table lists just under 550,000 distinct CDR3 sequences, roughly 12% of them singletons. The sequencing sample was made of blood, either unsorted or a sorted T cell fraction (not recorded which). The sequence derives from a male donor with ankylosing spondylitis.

Here the CDR3 DNA reads TGCGCCAGCAGCTGGGGGACAGGGGGCGGAGGTACTGAAGCTTTCTTT. Its protein is CASSWGTGGGGTEAFF. This chain joins TRBV5-1 and TRBJ1-1, with 12 positions matching TRBD1. V lost 3 bases to trimming and J lost 5 bases; unmatched junction nucleotides: 8. The CDR3 length is 16 residues. Germline V gene sequence: CDR1 SGHRS, CDR2 YFSETQ.